Below, 28 T cell receptor beta chains from the same sample are listed, as sequenced in a study of blood T cell repertoires in COVID-19. Profiled with immunoSEQ multiplex PCR; TCRdb holds only in-frame clones, not every one. Found here are about 74,000 clones, around 69% of them singletons; the top ten hold more than 15%. Source material: peripheral blood. These receptors were taken from a man in his 70s with active or convalescent COVID-19.

V gene TRBV12-3 or TRBV12-4 combines with J gene TRBJ1-1; D is unresolved. The CDR3 totals 13 residues. The V and J ends lost 6 bases and 4 bases respectively, with 12 bases between them. The DNA of the CDR3 is TGTGCCAGCAGCTCGAGGGATTTCACTGAAGCTTTCTTT. As protein: CASSSRDFTEAFF.

The chain recombines TRBV9 with TRBJ1-3, with TRBD1 identical over 11 bases. This CDR3 region has 16 residues. The V and J ends lost 0 bases and 6 bases, in that order; junction bases with no gene match: 5. The germline V gene has CDR1 SGDLS and CDR2 YYNGEE. The CDR3 reads CASSVEGQGALNTIYF. CDR3 nucleotide sequence: TGTGCCAGCAGCGTAGAAGGACAGGGGGCTTTAAACACCATATATTTT.

This chain links TRBV6-2 or TRBV6-3 with TRBJ1-2; possible D gene TRBD1, 5 bases. CDR1 is MNHEY and CDR2 is SVGEGT in the germline V gene. This CDR3 has 14 amino acids. V was cut by 4 bases and J by 8 bases, with 17 bases left in between. The CDR3 bases are TGTGCCAGCAGTTTCGGGGACTCCCGGCAGGGCTACACCTTC. It specifies CASSFGDSRQGYTF.

This chain connects TRBV4-1 to TRBJ1-5; no clear D. V lost 4 bases to trimming and J lost 8 bases, with 12 bases between them. The CDR3 spans 13 residues. Germline V gene sequence: CDR1 MGHRA, CDR2 YSYEKL. DNA for the CDR3: TGCGCCAGCAGCCGCGGCAGGCGGGAGCCCCAGCATTTT. Translated: CASSRGRREPQHF.

This chain joins TRBV5-5 and TRBJ2-7; 11 bases align to TRBD1. The CDR3 contains 14 residues. Looked up from germline, CDR1 is SGHKS and CDR2 is YYEKEE (reference sequence). With 3 bases clipped from V and 6 bases from J, the junction kept 5 bases outside the gene matches. The CDR3 nucleotides read TGTGCCAGCAGCTCGGGACAGGGGGGTTCCGAGCAGTACTTC. Encoded protein: CASSSGQGGSEQYF.

V and J are TRBV6-5 and TRBJ2-1; perhaps TRBD1 as D (6 bases). The CDR3 contains 13 residues. Looked up from germline, CDR1 is MNHEY and CDR2 is SVGAGI. V dropped 4 bases and J dropped 6 bases, with 10 bases sitting between them. CDR3 bases: TGTGCCAGCAGTTTCGACAGGATCAATGAGCAGTTCTTC. Protein product: CASSFDRINEQFF.

Many counts were recorded for this clone. The V and J genes are TRBV7-9 and TRBJ1-1; 9 nucleotides align to TRBD1. The germline gives CDR1 SEHNR, CDR2 FQNEAQ (reference sequence). J was trimmed by 4 bases and V by 5 bases; bases with no gene match: 8. The CDR3 has 15 amino acids. CDR3 region: CASSAKGQGGTEAFF. CDR3 coding DNA: TGTGCCAGCAGCGCGAAGGGACAGGGAGGCACTGAAGCTTTCTTT. The complete variable domain, with remaining parts taken from reference TRBV7-9 and TRBJ1-1, reads DTGVSQNPRHKITKRGQNVTFRCDPISEHNRLYWYRQTLGQGPEFLTYFQNEAQLEKSRLLSDRFSAERPKGSFSTLEIQRTEQGDSAMYLCASSAKGQGGTEAFFGQGTRLTVV.

V and J are TRBV5-1 and TRBJ2-1; 15 nucleotides align to TRBD2. Germline trimming cut 4 bases from V and 7 bases from J; bases unmatched to any gene: 6. This CDR3 is built from 16 residues. Germline CDR1 is SGHRS and CDR2 is YFSETQ. The CDR3 DNA follows: TGCGCCAGCAGCGCCCGGACTAGCGGGGGGGCAAATGAGCAGTTCTTC. Amino acids: CASSARTSGGANEQFF.

This clone was detected a few times. The V call is TRBV4-1, the J call TRBJ1-3; a weak D match, TRBD1 (5 bases). There are 16 residues in the CDR3. V dropped 4 bases and J dropped 0 bases, with 13 bases sitting between them. Per the germline V gene, CDR1 is MGHRA and CDR2 is YSYEKL. The CDR3 reads CASSRATAFSGNTIYF. The CDR3 coding sequence is TGCGCCAGCAGCCGAGCGACAGCTTTCTCTGGAAACACCATATATTTT.

The chain has TRBV5-1 and TRBJ2-3; perhaps TRBD1 as D (5 bases). The CDR3 totals 14 residues. Germline V CDR1 and CDR2: SGHRS, YFSETQ. Trimming cost V 4 bases and J 2 bases, with 11 bases left between them. The CDR3 DNA reads TGCGCCAGCAGCGCCGACAGTCCCACAGATACGCAGTATTTT. Encoded protein: CASSADSPTDTQYF.

V and J are TRBV9 and TRBJ1-2; a possible D gene is TRBD1 (5 bases). V shed 0 bases and J shed 6 bases, with 12 bases lying between them. The CDR3 length is 14 residues. Germline V gene sequence: CDR1 SGDLS, CDR2 YYNGEE. This CDR3 is CASSVAQGFHGYTF. The CDR3 DNA reads as TGTGCCAGCAGCGTAGCTCAGGGCTTCCATGGCTACACCTTC.

The genes are TRBV5-4 and TRBJ2-7; perhaps TRBD1 as D (6 bases). Germline assignment: CDR1 SGHNT and CDR2 YYREEE (reference sequence). The CDR3 has 16 residues. The ends were cut back, 4 bases at V and 0 bases at J, with 17 bases in the middle. As DNA, the CDR3 is TGTGCCAGCAGCCTCCTCCGGGACACTTACTCCTACGAGCAGTACTTC. Encoded protein: CASSLLRDTYSYEQYF.

The J gene is TRBJ2-7, the V gene TRBV18; 7 nucleotides agree with TRBD1. This CDR3 comprises 15 residues. Germline V CDR1 and CDR2: KGHSH, LQKENI. Trimming removed 2 bases from V and 2 bases from J; junction bases left unmatched: 6. CDR3 sequence: CASSPAGTVAYEQYF. The CDR3 DNA sequence: TGTGCCAGCTCACCAGCCGGGACAGTAGCCTACGAGCAGTACTTC. The variable domain in full, completed from reference TRBV18 and TRBJ2-7, reads NAGVMQNPRHLVRRRGQEARLRCSPMKGHSHVYWYRQLPEEGLKFMVYLQKENIIDESGMPKERFSAEFPKEGPSILRIQQVVRGDSAAYFCASSPAGTVAYEQYFGPGTRLTVT.

The chain combines TRBV28 with TRBJ1-3; D possibly corresponds to TRBD1 (6 bases). V was trimmed by 4 bases and J by 6 bases, leaving 13 bases between them. CDR3 length: 14 amino acids. Germline values: CDR1 MDHEN, CDR2 SYDVKM. The CDR3 loop reads CASSSSGTPNTIYF. The CDR3 DNA is TGTGCCAGCAGTTCCTCCGGGACACCAAACACCATATATTTT.

This chain uses TRBV6-6 with TRBJ1-1; D is possibly TRBD1 (5 bases). Germline V gene lookup returns CDR1 MNHNY and CDR2 SVGAGI (reference sequence). Trimming cost V 0 bases and J 4 bases, with 12 bases left between them. This CDR3 has 15 residues. In DNA form, the CDR3 reads TGTGCCAGCAGTTACTCGGGGGGTTTACGCACTGAAGCTTTCTTT. Residues: CASSYSGGLRTEAFF.

V gene TRBV19 combines with J gene TRBJ1-5; D perhaps matches TRBD1 (5 bases). This CDR3 has 16 amino acids. Trimming removed 5 bases from V and 4 bases from J, with 18 bases in between. Per the germline V gene, CDR1 is LNHDA and CDR2 is SQIVND (reference sequence). In DNA form, the CDR3 reads TGTGCCAGTAGTGCCCCAGTAGGCGGGGGGAATCAGCCCCAGCATTTT. Its protein is CASSAPVGGGNQPQHF.

The genes are TRBV9 and TRBJ2-7; 8 bases match TRBD1. Germline assignment: CDR1 SGDLS and CDR2 YYNGEE. CDR3 size: 16 residues. V lost 3 bases, J lost 5 bases, and 13 bases stayed unmatched. CDR3 coding DNA: TGTGCCAGCAGCGATTCAAACAGGGGGAATTTAGACGAGCAGTACTTC. Translated: CASSDSNRGNLDEQYF.

This rearrangement joins TRBV23-1 to TRBJ2-5; tentative D call: TRBD1 (5 bases). TRBV23-1 is classed as an ORF, of uncertain function. The V and J ends lost 4 bases and 3 bases respectively, with 18 bases between them. The length of the CDR3 is 16 residues. CDR3 loop: CASSLASSKGKETQYF. CDR3 DNA: TGCGCCAGCAGTCTGGCCTCGTCAAAGGGGAAAGAGACCCAGTACTTC.

The rearrangement uses TRBV27 and TRBJ1-6; D possibly corresponds to TRBD1 (5 bases). CDR1 MNHEY and CDR2 SMNVEV come from the germline V gene (reference sequence). Trimming took off 2 bases at V and 7 bases at J, with 9 bases between the two ends. The CDR3 spans 14 residues. The CDR3 reads CASSLQGLNSPLHF. The CDR3 DNA sequence: TGTGCCAGCAGTTTACAGGGATTGAATTCACCCCTCCACTTT.

The chain couples TRBV12-2 to TRBJ1-1; TRBD1, the table's D call, was not compared with the DNA. TRBV12-2 is classified as a pseudogene. The CDR3 spans 14 residues. CDR3 sequence reads: CASRHRDVKTEAFF. As DNA, the CDR3 is TGTGCAAGTCGCCACAGGGACGTGAAGACTGAAGCTTTCTTT.

J is TRBJ2-5 and V is TRBV27; 9 positions agree with TRBD2. CDR3 length equals 17 residues. The germline V gene has CDR1 MNHEY and CDR2 SMNVEV (reference sequence). V dropped 0 bases and J dropped 1; count of bases not matched to a gene: 6. Here the CDR3 DNA reads TGTGCCAGCAGTTTATCGCGGGCGGGGGGGCCCCAAGAGACCCAGTACTTC. Amino acids: CASSLSRAGGPQETQYF.

This clone was recorded only once. The rearrangement uses TRBV2 and TRBJ1-1; 7 bases align to TRBD1. J gave up 3 bases and V 7 bases, and 2 bases lay outside the gene matches. The length of the CDR3 is 12 residues. CDR1 SNHLY and CDR2 FYNNEI come from the germline V gene. The CDR3 is CASTTGYTEAFF. DNA for the CDR3: TGTGCCAGCACGACAGGGTACACTGAAGCTTTCTTT.

The gene calls are TRBV2 and TRBJ1-2, with unresolved D. Per germline, CDR1 SNHLY and CDR2 FYNNEI. The CDR3 spans 11 residues. V was pared by 2 bases and J by 12 bases, with 10 bases between. CDR3 nucleotide sequence: TGTGCCAGCAGTGAACTATGGCGGCACACCTTC. Its protein product is CASSELWRHTF.

The chain joins TRBV11-2 to TRBJ2-3; a possible D gene is TRBD2 (5 bases). V gave up 5 bases and J gave up 10 bases, with 13 bases separating them. The germline V gene encodes CDR1 SGHAT and CDR2 FQNNGV. There are 12 residues in the CDR3. The chain's CDR3 is CASSGRDSAQYF. The CDR3 DNA sequence: TGTGCCAGCAGCGGCCGGGATAGCGCGCAGTATTTT.

This CDR3 reads CAWSEGAGSPLHF. CDR3 nucleotide sequence: TGTGCCTGGTCGGAGGGGGCAGGTTCACCCCTCCACTTT. The rearrangement joins TRBV30 to TRBJ1-6; TRBD1 agrees at 7 bases. The CDR3 sequence is 13 residues long. Trimming removed 5 bases from V and 9 bases from J; junction bases left unmatched: 7. CDR1 GTSNPN and CDR2 SVGIG come from the germline V gene (reference sequence).

The chain has TRBV11-2 and TRBJ1-4; D gene unclear. Germline loops: CDR1 SGHAT, CDR2 FQNNGV. V lost 3 bases, J lost 3 bases, and 5 bases lay in between. CDR3 length: 13 amino acids. The CDR3, as DNA: TGTGCCAGCAGCTTTCCCGCTAATGAAAAACTGTTTTTT. This codes for CASSFPANEKLFF.

The chain is built from TRBV19 and TRBJ1-1, with a possible D match to TRBD1 (5 bases). V gave up 5 bases and J gave up 2 bases, with 18 bases separating them. The CDR3 runs to 16 residues. Germline values: CDR1 LNHDA, CDR2 SQIVND (reference sequence). The CDR3: CASSSVLLGENTEAFF. Written as DNA, the CDR3 is TGTGCCAGTAGTTCGGTCCTTCTAGGGGAAAACACTGAAGCTTTCTTT.

The J gene is TRBJ1-6, the V gene TRBV28; 7 nucleotides align to TRBD1. Unmatched junction bases numbered 6, after V lost 6 bases and J lost 7 bases. The CDR3 is 14 residues long. Looked up from germline, CDR1 is MDHEN and CDR2 is SYDVKM. The CDR3 bases are TGTGCCAGCAGGAGAGGGGGCGCGAATTCACCCCTCCACTTT. Its translation: CASRRGGANSPLHF.